The clone carrying this TCR beta chain showed up just a few times. Sequenced by immunoSEQ multiplex PCR; TCRdb stores in-frame clones only, minus some. The table includes about 36,000 clones, 85% to 95% detected once. These data belong to a study of T cell changes during pregnancy in multiple sclerosis. The V gene's germline CDR1 is SGHDN and CDR2 FVKESK. The CDR3 runs to 14 residues. J lost 2 bases, V lost 3 bases, and 4 bases had no gene match. The sequence derives from a female donor with multiple sclerosis, enrolled in a pregnancy study. This rearrangement joins TRBV14 to TRBJ2-7; 7 bases are a match to TRBD2. Specimen: PBMCs (not recorded whether the cells were cultured). The CDR3 loop reads CASSQSGITYEQYF. The CDR3 region has the DNA TGTGCCAGCAGCCAGAGCGGGATAACCTACGAGCAGTACTTC.